A selection of T cell receptor beta chains follows, all from one sample in a study of blood T cell repertoires in COVID-19. Some clones are missing from TCRdb's copy, which holds only in-frame ones; the method was immunoSEQ multiplex PCR. Here the sample spans about 150,000 clones, about 85% being singletons. The source material was peripheral blood. Receptor source: a man between 65 and 85 years old who had recovered from COVID-19. Both conserved end residues are part of each CDR3. D genes are given only for firm matches. Where a row states a size, it is once, few, many or the class of an expanded clone; other rows omit it.

size	D	V	length	J	CDR3	DNA
NA	NA	TRBV7-8	15	TRBJ1-3	CASSSSREKGNTIYF	TGTGCCAGCAGCTCATCCAGGGAAAAGGGAAACACCATATATTTT
NA	NA	TRBV5-1	14	TRBJ2-7	CASSFIQGTYEQYF	TGCGCCAGCAGCTTCATTCAGGGGACCTACGAGCAGTACTTC
NA	TRBD2	TRBV30	15	TRBJ2-3	CAWRAAGAGADTQYF	TGTGCCTGGAGAGCAGCGGGAGCAGGCGCAGATACGCAGTATTTT
few	NA	TRBV5-4	13	TRBJ1-1	CAASFGVDTEAFF	TGTGCCGCCTCATTCGGGGTGGACACTGAAGCTTTCTTT
NA	TRBD1	TRBV5-1	13	TRBJ2-7	CASSVGQYYEQYF	TGCGCCAGCAGCGTGGGACAGTACTACGAGCAGTACTTC
few	TRBD1	TRBV18	13	TRBJ1-1	CASSDRGLDEAFF	TGTGCCAGCTCAGACAGGGGGCTTGATGAAGCTTTCTTT
NA	NA	TRBV6-6	11	TRBJ1-1	CASTVNTEAFF	TGTGCCAGCACCGTGAACACTGAAGCTTTCTTT
NA	TRBD2	TRBV7-6	16	TRBJ2-1	CASSWALAGYYNEQFF	TGTGCCAGCAGCTGGGCGCTAGCGGGATACTACAATGAGCAGTTCTTC
NA	NA	TRBV9	15	TRBJ2-1	CASSTSSHNDNEQFF	TGTGCCAGCAGCACCTCTAGCCACAACGACAATGAGCAGTTCTTC
NA	NA	TRBV15	14	TRBJ1-4	CATSREGSNEKLFF	TGTGCCACCAGCAGAGAAGGGAGCAATGAAAAACTGTTTTTT
NA	NA	TRBV5-4	16	TRBJ2-7	CASSLGGAGLAYEQYF	TGTGCCAGCAGCCTTGGGGGAGCGGGCCTTGCCTACGAGCAGTACTTC
NA	TRBD1	TRBV7-9	16	TRBJ2-3	CASSLGDRGGTDTQYF	TGTGCCAGCAGCTTAGGGGACAGGGGTGGCACAGATACGCAGTATTTT
NA	TRBD1	TRBV18	14	TRBJ2-7	CASSPPGQGNEQYF	TGTGCCAGCTCACCACCGGGACAGGGGAACGAGCAGTACTTC
NA	NA	TRBV20-1	13	TRBJ1-2	CSASLTVNYGYTF	TGCAGTGCTAGTTTGACTGTTAACTATGGCTACACCTTC
NA	NA	TRBV2	13	TRBJ2-2	CASSVGRTGELFF	TGTGCCAGCAGTGTAGGGAGGACTGGGGAGCTGTTTTTT
NA	TRBD1	TRBV7-6	17	TRBJ2-3	CASSQNGQGASTDTQYF	TGTGCCAGCAGCCAGAACGGACAGGGAGCTAGCACAGATACGCAGTATTTT
NA	TRBD2	TRBV6-1	17	TRBJ2-7	CASSERLGTSGRYEQYF	TGTGCCAGCAGTGAACGACTGGGGACTAGCGGGAGGTACGAGCAGTACTTC
NA	NA	TRBV12-5	15	TRBJ1-5	CASGLEGGGNQPQHF	TGTGCTAGTGGTTTGGAAGGGGGGGGGAATCAGCCCCAGCATTTT
NA	TRBD2	TRBV3-1/TRBV3-2	16	TRBJ2-3	CASSQESSGRTDTQYF	TGTGCCAGCAGCCAAGAGTCCAGCGGGAGAACAGATACGCAGTATTTT
NA	TRBD1	TRBV9	14	TRBJ2-3	CASSAGQTTDTQYF	TGTGCCAGCAGCGCGGGACAGACCACAGATACGCAGTATTTT
NA	NA	TRBV5-1	16	TRBJ1-5	CASSLGPPGSGQPQHF	TGCGCCAGCAGCTTGGGACCTCCAGGGTCGGGTCAGCCCCAGCATTTT
NA	NA	TRBV24-1	13	TRBJ2-7	CAKGHPKDYEQYF	TGTGCCAAAGGACACCCAAAAGATTACGAGCAGTACTTC
NA	NA	TRBV28	12	TRBJ1-5	CASSSGSQPQHF	TGTGCCAGCAGTTCCGGGAGTCAGCCCCAGCATTTT